These 8 T cell receptor beta chains were sequenced from one sample in a study of blood T cell repertoires in COVID-19. Assay used: immunoSEQ multiplex PCR; TCRdb lists only in-frame clones, some missing. This table has over 200,000 clones, about three quarters appearing once. The sequencing sample was made of peripheral blood. The receptors come from a woman aged 80 or over with acute or convalescent COVID-19.

This chain joins TRBV18 and TRBJ1-2; 10 bases align to TRBD1. The CDR3 has 15 amino acids. J lost 6 bases, V lost 1 base, and 5 bases had no gene match. Germline CDR1 KGHSH, CDR2 LQKENI. CDR3 protein: CASSPRGTGVNGYTF. As DNA, the CDR3 is TGTGCCAGCTCACCACGTGGGACAGGGGTGAATGGCTACACCTTC.

In this sample, this clone turned up once. This chain joins TRBV4-3 and TRBJ2-1, with TRBD2 matching 9 bases. The V gene's germline CDR1 is LGHNA and CDR2 YSLEER. The trim removed 0 bases at V and 5 bases at J, leaving 11 bases unmatched. The CDR3 totals 18 residues. The CDR3 loop is CASSQEFPRGGWDNEQFF. The CDR3 region has the DNA TGCGCCAGCAGCCAAGAATTTCCGCGGGGGGGCTGGGACAATGAGCAGTTCTTC.

The chain links TRBV6-2 or TRBV6-3 to TRBJ2-5, with 8 bases fitting TRBD2. The junction had 10 bases not matched to a gene; V was cut back by 4 bases and J by 3 bases. Germline loops: CDR1 MNHEY, CDR2 SVGEGT. The CDR3 runs to 16 residues. The CDR3 DNA sequence: TGTGCCAGCAGTTTCGACCCAGCGGGGGCCGAAGAGACCCAGTACTTC. It codes for CASSFDPAGAEETQYF.

This chain links TRBV19 with TRBJ1-3; D is unresolved. This CDR3 is built from 16 residues. Germline V lookup: CDR1 LNHDA, CDR2 SQIVND (reference sequence). V lost 5 bases, J lost 0 bases, and 14 bases lay in between. DNA of the CDR3: TGTGCCAGTAGTTCAGGCGGGCTGACCTCTGGAAACACCATATATTTT. Amino acid sequence: CASSSGGLTSGNTIYF. The full variable domain, in which reference TRBV19 and TRBJ1-3 provide the parts outside the CDR3, is DGGITQSPKYLFRKEGQNVTLSCEQNLNHDAMYWYRQDPGQGLRLIYYSQIVNDFQKGDIAEGYSVSREKKESFPLTVTSAQKNPTAFYLCASSSGGLTSGNTIYFGEGSWLTVV.

The chain carries TRBV6-5 and TRBJ2-1; tentatively, D is TRBD2 (5 bases). V lost 3 bases and J lost 11, with 8 bases in between. The CDR3 has 11 amino acids. Germline CDR1 MNHEY, CDR2 SVGAGI. This CDR3 is CASSYAGQQFF. In DNA form, the CDR3 reads TGTGCCAGCAGTTATGCGGGCCAGCAGTTCTTC.

The sample holds a few counts of this clone. This chain links TRBV6-6 with TRBJ2-3, with 8 bases lining up with TRBD2. Germline assignment: CDR1 MNHNY and CDR2 SVGAGI (reference sequence). This CDR3 is 13 amino acids long. V was clipped by 10 bases and J by 1 base; unmatched bases: 4. The CDR3 DNA sequence: TGTGCCATCGGGACTAGTCGCACAGATACGCAGTATTTT. This encodes CAIGTSRTDTQYF.

The chain joins TRBV9 to TRBJ2-7; TRBD2 matches 9 bases. The V gene's germline CDR1 is SGDLS and CDR2 YYNGEE. The CDR3 is made up of 13 amino acids. Trimming removed 4 bases from V and 6 bases from J; junction bases left unmatched: 5. CDR3 in DNA: TGTGCCAGCAGCTCTAGCGGGAAGACCGAGCAGTACTTC. Amino acids: CASSSSGKTEQYF. Full variable domain (remainder filled in from reference TRBV9 and TRBJ2-7): DSGVTQTPKHLITATGQRVTLRCSPRSGDLSVYWYQQSLDQGLQFLIQYYNGEERAKGNILERFSAQQFPDLHSELNLSSLELGDSALYFCASSSSGKTEQYFGPGTRLTVT.

The chain combines TRBV5-4 with TRBJ2-5; perhaps TRBD1 as D (5 bases). V gave up 1 base and J gave up 1 base, with 8 bases separating them. Germline V CDR1 and CDR2: SGHNT, YYREEE (reference sequence). The CDR3 length is 14 residues. The CDR3 is CASSLRQLQETQYF. The DNA of the CDR3 is TGTGCCAGCAGCTTGAGACAGCTCCAAGAGACCCAGTACTTC.